Listed here are 7 T cell receptor beta chains from one sample, sequenced in a study of cytomegalovirus exposure and HLA in healthy donors. It was with 60 Vbeta and 13 Jbeta primers that the PCR ran. The assay was immunoSEQ multiplex PCR, and TCRdb's table has in-frame clones only and misses some. The repertoire holds 55,000 to 75,000 clones, with more than 75% as singletons. What was sequenced was PBMCs. These receptors originate from a man in his late teens or twenties in good health and CMV-seronegative.

The rearrangement links TRBV30 to TRBJ2-4; 12 bases agree with TRBD2. Trimming took 8 bases from V and 7 from J; bases not matched to a gene: 9. The CDR3 length is 14 residues. CDR1 and CDR2 from the germline V gene are GTSNPN and SVGIG (reference sequence). CDR3 DNA: TGTGCCGGACGACTAGCGGGAGCTTCGAACATTCAGTACTTC. Amino acid sequence: CAGRLAGASNIQYF.

Only one count was recorded for this clone. J is TRBJ2-7 and V is TRBV7-9; TRBD1 is a possible D gene (5 bases). Germline assignment: CDR1 SEHNR and CDR2 FQNEAQ (reference sequence). Trimming stripped 5 bases from V and 2 bases from J, with 16 bases between. The CDR3 consists of 15 residues. CDR3 sequence: CASSPGLTVTYEQYF. CDR3 in DNA: TGTGCCAGCAGCCCAGGGTTGACAGTAACCTACGAGCAGTACTTC.

In its sample, this clone was seen once. The chain couples TRBV6-5 to TRBJ2-5; D is perhaps TRBD1 (6 bases). The CDR3 is made up of 15 amino acids. Germline CDR1 reads MNHEY; CDR2 reads SVGAGI. The ends were cut back, 2 bases at V and 1 base at J, with 11 bases in the middle. CDR3 loop: CASSYDIQGQETQYF. DNA for the CDR3: TGTGCCAGCAGTTACGATATACAGGGCCAAGAGACCCAGTACTTC.

The V call is TRBV5-8, the J call TRBJ2-1; D is unresolved. The CDR3 consists of 11 residues. V was trimmed by 5 bases and J by 6 bases, leaving 6 bases between them. The germline V gene has CDR1 SGHTS and CDR2 YDEGEE. The CDR3 DNA sequence: TGTGCCAGCAGGCCGGGCAATGAGCAGTTCTTC. Translation: CASRPGNEQFF.

The chain combines TRBV19 with TRBJ1-1, with a tentative D call TRBD1 (5 bases). V lost 2 bases and J lost 7, with 14 bases in between. The CDR3 totals 14 residues. From germline, CDR1 is LNHDA and CDR2 SQIVND (reference sequence). The CDR3 here is CASSITAAGDEAFF. The CDR3 DNA is TGTGCCAGTAGTATAACCGCCGCGGGGGATGAAGCTTTCTTT. The full variable domain, in which reference TRBV19 and TRBJ1-1 provide the parts outside the CDR3, is DGGITQSPKYLFRKEGQNVTLSCEQNLNHDAMYWYRQDPGQGLRLIYYSQIVNDFQKGDIAEGYSVSREKKESFPLTVTSAQKNPTAFYLCASSITAAGDEAFFGQGTRLTVV.

The rearrangement uses TRBV11-1 and TRBJ1-6, with 7 nucleotides matching TRBD1. In germline, CDR1 is SGHAT, CDR2 FQDESV (reference sequence). J was trimmed by 7 bases and V by 5 bases; bases with no gene match: 11. The CDR3 has 16 amino acids. The CDR3 nucleotides read TGTGCCAGCAGCCGCTGGGACAGTTCGGGGAATTCACCCCTCCACTTT. It yields the protein CASSRWDSSGNSPLHF.

The rearrangement links TRBV28 to TRBJ2-7; TRBD1 agrees at 7 bases. CDR1 is MDHEN, CDR2 SYDVKM, per germline. After removal of 5 bases from V and 4 bases from J, the junction contained 5 bases not matched to a gene. The CDR3 extends over 13 amino acids. CDR3: CASSTHRGYEQYF. In nucleotides, the CDR3 is TGTGCCAGCAGTACCCACAGGGGTTACGAGCAGTACTTC.